These 25 T cell receptor beta chains originate from one sample sequenced in a study of cytomegalovirus exposure and HLA in healthy donors. Researchers ran the PCR with 60 Vbeta and 13 Jbeta primers. Libraries were prepared by immunoSEQ multiplex PCR; TCRdb keeps only in-frame clonotypes and omits some of them. The sample carries tens of thousands of clones, around 80% recorded once. Sequencing input: PBMCs. The receptors originated from a man aged 25 to 40 in good health and CMV-seronegative.

The V call is TRBV2, the J call TRBJ1-1; D ambiguous. CDR1 and CDR2 (germline): SNHLY, FYNNEI. Trimming removed 7 bases at V and 0 bases at J, with 9 bases between. The CDR3 contains 13 residues. The CDR3 bases are TGTGCCAGCAATCAGGTGATGAACACTGAAGCTTTCTTT. Its protein product is CASNQVMNTEAFF. The complete variable domain, with remaining parts taken from reference TRBV2 and TRBJ1-1, reads EPEVTQTPSHQVTQMGQEVILRCVPISNHLYFYWYRQILGQKVEFLVSFYNNEISEKSEIFDDQFSVERPDGSNFTLKIRSTKLEDSAMYFCASNQVMNTEAFFGQGTRLTVV.

This chain uses TRBV6-5 with TRBJ2-5; 7 bases agree with TRBD1. Germline CDR1 MNHEY, CDR2 SVGAGI. V lost 6 bases, J lost 1 base, and 2 bases stayed unmatched. The CDR3 length is 13 residues. The DNA of the CDR3 is TGTGCCAGCAGCGCAGGGGGCCAAGAGACCCAGTACTTC. The encoded protein is CASSAGGQETQYF.

CDR3 sequence (DNA): TGTGCCAGCAGATGGACAGGGGATTATTCCTACGAGCAGTACTTC. Residues: CASRWTGDYSYEQYF. This chain uses TRBV6-1 with TRBJ2-7; 9 bases agree with TRBD1. J gave up 1 base and V 6 bases, and 7 bases lay outside the gene matches. The germline CDR1 and CDR2 sequences are MNHNS and SASEGT. The CDR3 spans 15 residues.

This chain uses TRBV15 with TRBJ2-7; no clear D. The CDR3 loop spans 13 amino acids. The V gene lost 8 bases and the J gene lost 5 bases, with 16 bases spanning the gap. CDR1 LNHNV and CDR2 YYDKDF come from the germline V gene (reference sequence). The CDR3: CATGLFLWHEQYF. The DNA of the CDR3 is TGTGCCACCGGGCTCTTCCTATGGCACGAGCAGTACTTC.

V gene TRBV5-4 combines with J gene TRBJ2-3; TRBD2 aligns across 9 bases. Germline CDR1 is SGHNT and CDR2 is YYREEE (reference sequence). The length of the CDR3 is 17 residues. Losses at the gene ends were 2 bases for V and 3 bases for J; bases not matched to a gene: 10. The CDR3 DNA follows: TGTGCCAGCAGCTTCAGGCGGGGGGGCATGAGAACAGATACGCAGTATTTT. Translation: CASSFRRGGMRTDTQYF.

The chain is built from TRBV7-3 and TRBJ1-6; D is uncertain. Germline CDR1 SGHTA, CDR2 FQGTGA. The CDR3 runs to 13 residues. Trimming cost V 1 base and J 10 bases, with 8 bases left between them. The CDR3 is CASSLIGGSPLHF. The CDR3 DNA reads as TGTGCCAGCAGCTTAATCGGCGGCTCACCCCTCCACTTT. The entire variable domain, with the rest obtained from reference TRBV7-3 and TRBJ1-6, is as follows: GAGVSQTPSNKVTEKGKYVELRCDPISGHTALYWYRQSLGQGPEFLIYFQGTGAADDSGLPNDRFFAVRPEGSVSTLKIQRTERGDSAVYLCASSLIGGSPLHFGNGTRLTVT.

This rearrangement joins TRBV5-1 to TRBJ2-7; D is possibly TRBD1 (6 bases). The ends were cut back, 2 bases at V and 5 bases at J, with 14 bases in the middle. Germline CDR1 is SGHRS and CDR2 is YFSETQ. The CDR3 is 14 residues long. The CDR3 loop is CASSLWTDPDEQYF. CDR3 bases: TGCGCCAGCAGCTTATGGACAGACCCCGACGAGCAGTACTTC.

With regard to this clone: Compared with germline, one end of the junction differs, possibly owing to a read error. The chain combines TRBV2 with TRBJ2-5, with 10 bases that match TRBD1. This CDR3 comprises 15 residues. Germline V gene sequence: CDR1 SNHLY, CDR2 FYNNEI. This CDR3 is CASSPDRGQGEAQYF. DNA of the CDR3: TGTGCCAGCAGTCCTGACAGGGGGCAGGGAGAGGCCCAGTACTTC. The variable domain in full, completed from reference TRBV2 and TRBJ2-5, reads EPEVTQTPSHQVTQMGQEVILRCVPISNHLYFYWYRQILGQKVEFLVSFYNNEISEKSEIFDDQFSVERPDGSNFTLKIRSTKLEDSAMYFCASSPDRGQGEAQYFGPGTRLLVL.

CDR3 residues: CASSMGTMHGEKLFF. The CDR3 nucleotides are TGTGCCAGTAGTATGGGCACCATGCATGGGGAAAAACTGTTTTTT. The V gene is TRBV19, the J gene TRBJ1-4, with D unresolved. The length of the CDR3 is 15 residues. Germline lookup yields CDR1 LNHDA and CDR2 SQIVND (reference sequence). Between the trimmed V and J ends, which lost 3 bases and 8 bases, there was a span of 16 bases. Complete variable domain (other parts from reference TRBV19 and TRBJ1-4): DGGITQSPKYLFRKEGQNVTLSCEQNLNHDAMYWYRQDPGQGLRLIYYSQIVNDFQKGDIAEGYSVSREKKESFPLTVTSAQKNPTAFYLCASSMGTMHGEKLFFGSGTQLSVL.

This clone appeared a few times. The J gene is TRBJ1-2, the V gene TRBV5-1; TRBD1 agrees at 8 bases. This CDR3 is 14 amino acids long. Germline assignment: CDR1 SGHRS and CDR2 YFSETQ. The trim removed 4 bases at V and 4 bases at J, leaving 6 bases unmatched. This CDR3 reads CASSLGTGFYGYTF. In DNA, the CDR3 is TGCGCCAGCAGCCTAGGGACAGGATTCTATGGCTACACCTTC.

This chain joins TRBV5-1 and TRBJ1-1; 7 positions agree with TRBD1. The CDR3 spans 14 residues. Germline loops: CDR1 SGHRS, CDR2 YFSETQ. The V and J ends lost 4 bases and 4 bases, in that order; junction bases with no gene match: 7. The CDR3 DNA is TGCGCCAGCAGCCTCCAGGGGGGAGGCACTGAAGCTTTCTTT. Translated, it gives CASSLQGGGTEAFF.

J is TRBJ1-2 and V is TRBV6-5, with D possibly TRBD1 on 5 matching bases. Trimming stripped 6 bases from V and 8 bases from J, with 19 bases between. This CDR3 contains 14 residues. CDR1 and CDR2 (germline): MNHEY, SVGAGI. CDR3 amino acids: CASSLHPPTGGYTF. For the CDR3, the DNA is TGTGCCAGCAGCCTCCACCCTCCCACAGGAGGCTACACCTTC.

Worth noting for this clone: Just one base apart from a much larger clone, this may be a read error. The V and J genes are TRBV7-2 and TRBJ1-5; 8 bases agree with TRBD1. CDR1 and CDR2 (germline): SGHTA, FQGNSA. V gave up 4 bases and J gave up 2 bases; unmatched junction bases: 1. The CDR3 has 14 residues. As DNA, the CDR3 is TGTGCCAGCAGCTCGACAGGGGGCAATCAGCCCCAGCATTTT. Amino acids: CASSSTGGNQPQHF.

The V call is TRBV5-6, the J call TRBJ2-2; 10 bases match TRBD2. J gave up 3 bases and V 2 bases, and 13 bases lay outside the gene matches. CDR1 is SGHDT, CDR2 YYEEEE, per germline. CDR3 size: 19 residues. CDR3 region: CASSFRVAGGLSYTGELFF. The CDR3 DNA sequence: TGTGCCAGCAGCTTTAGAGTAGCGGGGGGCCTATCCTACACCGGGGAGCTGTTTTTT.

A remark on this clone: An end of the junction does not agree with germline; a read error may underlie this. Other DNA sequences from this sample encode an identical CDR3 as well. The V and J genes are TRBV6-1 and TRBJ2-7; 7 bases fit TRBD1. The CDR3 has 13 residues. Per the germline V gene, CDR1 is MNHNS and CDR2 is SASEGT. The CDR3 DNA is TGCGCCAGCAGTAAGGGACAGAGCTACGAGCAGTACTTC. Its translation is CASSKGQSYEQYF.

This clone was recorded once. The chain has TRBV28 and TRBJ1-4; 9 nucleotides match TRBD1. V lost 7 bases and J lost 7; bases outside the gene matches: 10. Germline CDR1 reads MDHEN; CDR2 reads SYDVKM. The CDR3 spans 15 residues. The CDR3: CASNKRQGDIEKLFF. The DNA for the CDR3 is TGTGCCAGCAACAAGAGACAGGGGGATATTGAAAAACTGTTTTTT.

This clone was counted only a few times. The gene calls are TRBV15 and TRBJ2-1; perhaps TRBD2 as D (7 bases). Germline V CDR1 and CDR2: LNHNV, YYDKDF (reference sequence). The germline V and J ends were trimmed by 3 bases and 6 bases, with 9 bases remaining between them. The CDR3 is made up of 13 amino acids. This CDR3 is CATSSGGPNEQFF. The CDR3 DNA follows: TGTGCCACCAGCAGCGGGGGGCCCAATGAGCAGTTCTTC.

V usage is TRBV2 and J usage is TRBJ1-2; a possible D gene is TRBD1 (6 bases). CDR1 is SNHLY, CDR2 FYNNEI, per germline. This CDR3 is built from 13 residues. V shed 7 bases and J shed 5 bases, with 14 bases lying between them. CDR3 region: CASTTYRAYGYTF. The CDR3 nucleotides are TGTGCCAGCACAACGTACAGGGCTTATGGCTACACCTTC. Variable domain in full (rest from reference TRBV2 and TRBJ1-2): EPEVTQTPSHQVTQMGQEVILRCVPISNHLYFYWYRQILGQKVEFLVSFYNNEISEKSEIFDDQFSVERPDGSNFTLKIRSTKLEDSAMYFCASTTYRAYGYTFGSGTRLTVV.

The chain is built from TRBV10-1 and TRBJ2-7; the D is unclear. The germline V gene has CDR1 WNHNN and CDR2 SYGVQD (reference sequence). Trimming removed 0 bases at V and 5 bases at J, with 17 bases between. This CDR3 spans 16 amino acids. The CDR3 nucleotides are TGCGCCAGCAGTGAGTCTGGCAGGCCGATCCCCGACGAGCAGTACTTC. Amino acids: CASSESGRPIPDEQYF.

This chain links TRBV27 with TRBJ1-1, with 8 nucleotides matching TRBD1. CDR1 is MNHEY and CDR2 is SMNVEV in the germline V gene (reference sequence). The CDR3 spans 16 residues. The junction had 12 bases not matched to a gene; V was cut back by 6 bases and J by 3 bases. In DNA, the CDR3 is TGTGCCAGCAGACGAGAGACAGGGGCAATGTACACTGAAGCTTTCTTT. Protein sequence: CASRRETGAMYTEAFF.

This rearrangement joins TRBV5-1 to TRBJ2-5; 8 positions match TRBD1. With V trimmed by 3 bases and J by 0 bases, 7 bases remained unmatched. Germline-derived CDR1 and CDR2 are SGHRS and YFSETQ. The CDR3 length is 16 residues. This CDR3 reads CASSSARDRYQETQYF. In DNA form, the CDR3 reads TGCGCCAGCAGCTCAGCCCGGGACAGGTACCAAGAGACCCAGTACTTC.

The V call is TRBV9, the J call TRBJ2-1; 11 positions agree with TRBD2. The germline gives CDR1 SGDLS, CDR2 YYNGEE. The CDR3 totals 15 residues. Unmatched junction bases numbered 5, after V lost 3 bases and J lost 6 bases. The CDR3 DNA sequence: TGTGCCAGCAGCGCGGTAGCGGGGGGGCCCAATGAGCAGTTCTTC. Its protein is CASSAVAGGPNEQFF.

The chain carries TRBV14 and TRBJ1-1, with TRBD1 identical over 7 bases. V was pared by 0 bases and J by 6 bases, with 19 bases of the junction left unmatched. The CDR3 totals 19 residues. Germline V gene sequence: CDR1 SGHDN, CDR2 FVKESK. This chain's CDR3 is CASSQDDPGQSWGSPEAFF. CDR3 nucleotide sequence: TGTGCCAGCAGCCAAGATGATCCGGGACAGTCCTGGGGAAGTCCTGAAGCTTTCTTT.

The chain is built from TRBV21-1 and TRBJ1-1; the D call of TRBD1 is as the table states it, not checked on the DNA. TRBV21-1 is listed as a pseudogene. The CDR3 extends over 14 amino acids. CDR3 region: CASSGLGQSTEAFF. CDR3 bases: TGTGCCAGCAGCGGCCTGGGGCAGAGCACTGAAGCTTTCTTT.

The chain employs TRBV5-1 and TRBJ1-3; no clear D. The CDR3 spans 16 residues. V was cut by 0 bases and J by 1 base, with 11 bases left in between. The V gene's germline CDR1 is SGHRS and CDR2 YFSETQ. CDR3 residues: CASSLGGEISGNTIYF. The DNA for the CDR3 is TGCGCCAGCAGCTTGGGCGGGGAGATATCTGGAAACACCATATATTTT.